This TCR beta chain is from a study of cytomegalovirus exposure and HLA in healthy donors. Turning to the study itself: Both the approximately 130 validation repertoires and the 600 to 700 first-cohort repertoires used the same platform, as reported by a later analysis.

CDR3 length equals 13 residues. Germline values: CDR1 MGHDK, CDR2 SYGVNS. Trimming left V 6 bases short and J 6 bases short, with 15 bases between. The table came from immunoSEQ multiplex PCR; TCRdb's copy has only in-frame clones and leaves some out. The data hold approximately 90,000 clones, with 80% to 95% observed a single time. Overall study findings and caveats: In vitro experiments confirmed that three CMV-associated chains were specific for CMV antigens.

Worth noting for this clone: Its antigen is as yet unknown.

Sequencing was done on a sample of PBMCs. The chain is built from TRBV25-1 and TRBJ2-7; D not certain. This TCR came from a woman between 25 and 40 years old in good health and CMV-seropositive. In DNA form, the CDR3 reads TGTGCCAGCAGGAGACACGAAGGTGCCGAGCAGTACTTC. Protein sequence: CASRRHEGAEQYF.